Listed here are 4 T cell receptor beta chains from one sample, sequenced in a study of cytomegalovirus exposure and HLA in healthy donors. Vbeta (60) and Jbeta (13) primers were used in the PCR. Profiled with immunoSEQ multiplex PCR; TCRdb holds only in-frame clones, not every one. The sample lists about 190,000 clones, under 80% occurring once. Source material: PBMCs. These TCRs come from a man younger than 45 in good health and CMV-seropositive.

The chain has TRBV7-3 and TRBJ2-1; the D gene is possibly TRBD2 (8 bases). Germline V gene data show CDR1 as SGHTA and CDR2 as FQGTGA. The CDR3 consists of 16 residues. V dropped 5 bases and J dropped 1 base, with 15 bases sitting between them. CDR3 in DNA: TGTGCCAGCAGCCCAGGGGGGACTAGTTCCTACAATGAGCAGTTCTTC. Translated, it gives CASSPGGTSSYNEQFF.

This rearrangement joins TRBV4-3 to TRBJ1-2, with D maybe TRBD1 (6 bases). With 1 base removed from V and 4 bases from J, the gap between germline ends came to 13 bases. This CDR3 region has 15 residues. The V gene's germline CDR1 is LGHNA and CDR2 YSLEER. The CDR3 region has the DNA TGCGCCAGCAGCCAAGGTCCCAGGGACATCTATGGCTACACCTTC. Protein: CASSQGPRDIYGYTF.

The genes are TRBV5-1 and TRBJ2-2, with TRBD2 matching over 10 bases. CDR3 length: 15 residues. Germline CDR1 is SGHRS and CDR2 is YFSETQ. The trim removed 5 bases at V and 3 bases at J, leaving 4 bases unmatched. The CDR3 DNA reads as TGCGCCAGCAGATTAGCGGGAGGCCACACCGGGGAGCTGTTTTTT. Amino acids: CASRLAGGHTGELFF.

This chain connects TRBV5-1 to TRBJ2-7; 8 bases align to TRBD2. Germline V lookup: CDR1 SGHRS, CDR2 YFSETQ. The CDR3 has 16 residues. Germline trimming cut 4 bases from V and 6 bases from J; bases unmatched to any gene: 15. CDR3 coding DNA: TGCGCCAGCAGCGCGGGGGGCCCACAGGGCGCGGTCGAGCAGTACTTC. Encoded protein: CASSAGGPQGAVEQYF. The full variable domain, in which reference TRBV5-1 and TRBJ2-7 provide the parts outside the CDR3, is KAGVTQTPRYLIKTRGQQVTLSCSPISGHRSVSWYQQTPGQGLQFLFEYFSETQRNKGNFPGRFSGRQFSNSRSEMNVSTLELGDSALYLCASSAGGPQGAVEQYFGPGTRLTVT.